What follows describes a single T cell receptor (beta chain). Its antigen is unidentified. Through a sample-barcoded 5' primer and a J-beta primer mix, a second PCR was run for roughly 6 to 11 cycles. TCRdb passed the 5' RACE reads through MiXCR, listing each CDR3 protein once. The sample shows around 1.5 million distinct CDR3 sequences, 35% to 45% of them seen only once. V lost 2 bases and J 0 bases, leaving 35 bases between the germline ends. CDR1 is DFQATT and CDR2 is SNEGSKA in the germline V gene (reference sequence). This CDR3 has 23 residues. The data belong to a study of blood T cells in healthy people across ages. Study overall: Template switching retrieved approximately one barcoded beta molecule for each two T cells. Findings and caveats of the study: Without sorted subsets, naive and antigen-experienced compartments could not be conclusively compared.

This clonotype originated in a woman aged 18 to 35 in good health. This rearrangement joins TRBV20-1 to TRBJ1-5; weak D call: TRBD1 (5 bases). Source material: blood. The CDR3 DNA reads as TGCAGTGCTAGACCCGTCGGGACTAGCGGGAGAGGAATCTCCTCGAATAGCAATCAGCCCCAGCATTTT. Its translation is CSARPVGTSGRGISSNSNQPQHF.